The rows below give T cell receptor beta chains drawn from one sample of a study of blood T cell repertoires in COVID-19. Sequencing was performed with immunoSEQ multiplex PCR; in TCRdb, only in-frame clones are kept and a portion is missing. The repertoire holds 250,000 to 350,000 clones, with 88% as singletons. The sample was peripheral blood. The origin of the receptors is a man between 18 and 35 years old with active or convalescent COVID-19. Each CDR3 is given with its conserved first and last residue. The D gene is left open where the match is weak. The listing skips clone size in some rows; elsewhere it reads once, few, many or a size class.

j_gene: TRBJ2-5; len: 14; v_gene: TRBV11-2; d_gene: TRBD2; abundance: once; CDR3aa: CASSPLAGVQTQYF; CDR3nt: TGTGCCAGCAGCCCCTTAGCGGGGGTGCAGACCCAGTACTTC
j_gene: TRBJ1-2; len: 15; v_gene: TRBV4-3; d_gene: .; abundance: .; CDR3aa: CASSQPGSARYGYTF; CDR3nt: TGCGCCAGCAGCCAACCGGGATCGGCGAGATATGGCTACACCTTC
j_gene: TRBJ1-6; len: 14; v_gene: TRBV5-4; d_gene: TRBD1; abundance: .; CDR3aa: CASSLQGGNSPLHF; CDR3nt: TGTGCCAGCAGCTTGCAGGGGGGTAATTCACCCCTCCACTTT
j_gene: TRBJ1-5; len: 14; v_gene: TRBV19; d_gene: .; abundance: .; CDR3aa: CASSLTVSNQPQHF; CDR3nt: TGTGCCAGTAGCCTGACAGTTAGCAATCAGCCCCAGCATTTT
j_gene: TRBJ2-2; len: 17; v_gene: TRBV6-2/TRBV6-3; d_gene: TRBD2; abundance: .; CDR3aa: CASSQIAGALNTGELFF; CDR3nt: TGTGCCAGCAGTCAGATAGCGGGGGCCCTGAACACCGGGGAGCTGTTTTTT
j_gene: TRBJ2-5; len: 15; v_gene: TRBV15; d_gene: TRBD1; abundance: .; CDR3aa: CATSRDRARGETQYF; CDR3nt: TGTGCCACCAGCAGAGACCGGGCCAGGGGGGAGACCCAGTACTTC
j_gene: TRBJ1-2; len: 15; v_gene: TRBV4-1; d_gene: .; abundance: .; CDR3aa: CASSSTEGVSYGYTF; CDR3nt: TGCGCCAGCAGCTCGACCGAAGGGGTCTCCTATGGCTACACCTTC
j_gene: TRBJ2-7; len: 14; v_gene: TRBV19; d_gene: TRBD2; abundance: .; CDR3aa: CASSMGSGPYEQYF; CDR3nt: TGTGCCAGTAGTATGGGTAGCGGGCCCTACGAGCAGTACTTC
j_gene: TRBJ2-5; len: 16; v_gene: TRBV4-1; d_gene: .; abundance: .; CDR3aa: CASRPGRGVYQETQYF; CDR3nt: TGCGCCAGCCGACCTGGGAGGGGGGTGTACCAAGAGACCCAGTACTTC
j_gene: TRBJ1-5; len: 14; v_gene: TRBV2; d_gene: .; abundance: few; CDR3aa: CASMLDSGNQPQHF; CDR3nt: TGTGCCAGCATGTTGGACAGTGGTAATCAGCCCCAGCATTTT
j_gene: TRBJ2-3; len: 14; v_gene: TRBV6-5; d_gene: .; abundance: .; CDR3aa: CASSLQQGTDTQYF; CDR3nt: TGTGCCAGCAGTCTGCAGCAGGGCACAGATACGCAGTATTTT
j_gene: TRBJ2-3; len: 16; v_gene: TRBV18; d_gene: TRBD1; abundance: .; CDR3aa: CASSLRTGPSTDTQYF; CDR3nt: TGTGCCAGCTCACTACGGACAGGGCCAAGCACAGATACGCAGTATTTT
j_gene: TRBJ2-7; len: 16; v_gene: TRBV9; d_gene: TRBD1; abundance: .; CDR3aa: CASSVGVGDRVSEQYF; CDR3nt: TGTGCCAGCAGCGTAGGGGTTGGGGACAGGGTATCCGAGCAGTACTTC
j_gene: TRBJ1-2; len: 14; v_gene: TRBV7-9; d_gene: .; abundance: .; CDR3aa: CASSLGVTVLGYTF; CDR3nt: TGTGCCAGCAGCTTAGGGGTGACAGTATTAGGCTACACCTTC
j_gene: TRBJ2-2; len: 18; v_gene: TRBV7-5; d_gene: .; abundance: .; CDR3aa: CARSSGTSGISNTGELFF; CDR3nt: TGTGCCAGAAGCTCCGGGACTAGCGGGATATCGAACACCGGGGAGCTGTTTTTT
j_gene: TRBJ1-5; len: 13; v_gene: TRBV25-1; d_gene: .; abundance: once; CDR3aa: CASSPGGYQPQHF; CDR3nt: TGTGCCAGCAGTCCGGGGGGTTATCAGCCCCAGCATTTT
j_gene: TRBJ1-2; len: 15; v_gene: TRBV19; d_gene: .; abundance: few; CDR3aa: CASSIPGQPNYGYTF; CDR3nt: TGTGCCAGTAGTATCCCCGGACAGCCTAACTATGGCTACACCTTC
j_gene: TRBJ2-1; len: 15; v_gene: TRBV4-3; d_gene: TRBD2; abundance: once; CDR3aa: CASSQAAGGSGEQFF; CDR3nt: TGCGCCAGCAGCCAAGCCGCCGGGGGGAGCGGGGAGCAGTTCTTC
j_gene: TRBJ1-5; len: 18; v_gene: TRBV3-1/TRBV3-2; d_gene: .; abundance: .; CDR3aa: CASSQDPRTTRGNQPQHF; CDR3nt: TGTGCCAGCAGCCAAGATCCCCGGACCACCAGGGGCAATCAGCCCCAGCATTTT
j_gene: TRBJ1-1; len: 14; v_gene: TRBV7-3; d_gene: TRBD1; abundance: .; CDR3aa: CASSPGTADGEAFF; CDR3nt: TGTGCCAGCAGCCCCGGGACAGCGGATGGTGAAGCTTTCTTT
j_gene: TRBJ1-4; len: 13; v_gene: TRBV9; d_gene: .; abundance: .; CDR3aa: CASSVAPFEKLFF; CDR3nt: TGTGCCAGCAGCGTAGCCCCATTCGAAAAACTGTTTTTT
j_gene: TRBJ2-7; len: 13; v_gene: TRBV7-9; d_gene: .; abundance: .; CDR3aa: CASSTRDTYEQYF; CDR3nt: TGTGCCAGCAGCACACGGGACACCTACGAGCAGTACTTC
j_gene: TRBJ2-4; len: 17; v_gene: TRBV10-1; d_gene: .; abundance: .; CDR3aa: CASSESMGVGGKNIQYF; CDR3nt: TGCGCCAGCAGTGAGTCGATGGGGGTCGGGGGCAAAAACATTCAGTACTTC
j_gene: TRBJ2-7; len: 15; v_gene: TRBV19; d_gene: .; abundance: .; CDR3aa: CASSLKGGAGSEQYF; CDR3nt: TGTGCCAGTAGTCTAAAAGGGGGCGCCGGGAGCGAGCAGTACTTC
j_gene: TRBJ1-1; len: 13; v_gene: TRBV4-1; d_gene: .; abundance: .; CDR3aa: CASSLERDTEAFF; CDR3nt: TGCGCCAGCAGCCTCGAACGGGACACTGAAGCTTTCTTT
j_gene: TRBJ2-5; len: 14; v_gene: TRBV10-2; d_gene: .; abundance: .; CDR3aa: CASSPTNLEETQYF; CDR3nt: TGCGCCAGCAGCCCGACAAACTTAGAAGAGACCCAGTACTTC
j_gene: TRBJ2-7; len: 15; v_gene: TRBV6-6; d_gene: TRBD1; abundance: .; CDR3aa: CASSWANRDRNEQYF; CDR3nt: TGTGCCAGCAGTTGGGCTAACCGGGACAGGAACGAGCAGTACTTC
j_gene: TRBJ2-1; len: 16; v_gene: TRBV27; d_gene: TRBD2; abundance: .; CDR3aa: CASRRRLAGAYNEQFF; CDR3nt: TGTGCCAGCAGACGGAGACTAGCGGGGGCTTACAATGAGCAGTTCTTC
j_gene: TRBJ1-2; len: 16; v_gene: TRBV6-5; d_gene: TRBD1; abundance: .; CDR3aa: CASSYYSGTVNYGYTF; CDR3nt: TGTGCCAGCAGTTACTACTCCGGGACAGTTAACTATGGCTACACCTTC
j_gene: TRBJ1-1; len: 16; v_gene: TRBV19; d_gene: TRBD1; abundance: .; CDR3aa: CASSIPTGGLVTEAFF; CDR3nt: TGTGCCAGTAGTATTCCCACAGGGGGCCTGGTCACTGAAGCTTTCTTT
j_gene: TRBJ2-7; len: 14; v_gene: TRBV19; d_gene: TRBD1; abundance: .; CDR3aa: CASSPWTGGFEQYF; CDR3nt: TGTGCCAGTAGTCCATGGACAGGGGGCTTCGAGCAGTACTTC
j_gene: TRBJ2-7; len: 15; v_gene: TRBV4-1; d_gene: TRBD1; abundance: .; CDR3aa: CASSQGDRSKYEQYF; CDR3nt: TGCGCCAGCAGCCAAGGGGACAGGAGTAAATACGAGCAGTACTTC
j_gene: TRBJ2-3; len: 16; v_gene: TRBV7-3; d_gene: TRBD2; abundance: .; CDR3aa: CASSSGTSGATDTQYF; CDR3nt: TGTGCCAGCAGCTCAGGGACTAGCGGGGCCACAGATACGCAGTATTTT
j_gene: TRBJ2-3; len: 13; v_gene: TRBV19; d_gene: .; abundance: .; CDR3aa: CASSILQGDTQYF; CDR3nt: TGTGCCAGTAGTATATTACAGGGTGATACGCAGTATTTT
j_gene: TRBJ2-2; len: 16; v_gene: TRBV27; d_gene: .; abundance: .; CDR3aa: CASSLLTALNTGELFF; CDR3nt: TGTGCCAGCAGTTTATTGACAGCTCTAAACACCGGGGAGCTGTTTTTT
j_gene: TRBJ1-1; len: 13; v_gene: TRBV2; d_gene: TRBD1; abundance: .; CDR3aa: CASREGQGKEAFF; CDR3nt: TGTGCCAGCAGGGAAGGACAGGGGAAGGAAGCTTTCTTT
j_gene: TRBJ1-6; len: 15; v_gene: TRBV6-5; d_gene: .; abundance: once; CDR3aa: CASRSGSSYNSPLHF; CDR3nt: TGTGCCAGCAGGTCCGGGAGCTCCTATAATTCACCCCTCCACTTT
j_gene: TRBJ2-3; len: 16; v_gene: TRBV5-1; d_gene: .; abundance: .; CDR3aa: CARSSGDRSFTDTQYF; CDR3nt: TGCGCCAGAAGCTCAGGGGACCGGAGTTTCACAGATACGCAGTATTTT
j_gene: TRBJ2-7; len: 14; v_gene: TRBV3-1/TRBV3-2; d_gene: TRBD2; abundance: once; CDR3aa: CASSPRGGRHEQYF; CDR3nt: TGTGCCAGCAGCCCCCGGGGGGGGAGGCACGAGCAGTACTTC
j_gene: TRBJ1-2; len: 17; v_gene: TRBV9; d_gene: TRBD1; abundance: .; CDR3aa: CASSPRVGGQGYYGYTF; CDR3nt: TGTGCCAGCAGCCCCCGGGTTGGGGGACAGGGGTATTACGGCTACACCTTC
j_gene: TRBJ1-1; len: 14; v_gene: TRBV5-1; d_gene: TRBD1; abundance: .; CDR3aa: CASSRQGQGDGAFF; CDR3nt: TGCGCCAGCAGTCGACAGGGACAGGGGGATGGGGCTTTCTTT
j_gene: TRBJ2-7; len: 13; v_gene: TRBV29-1; d_gene: .; abundance: .; CDR3aa: CSVATDAADEQYF; CDR3nt: TGCAGCGTTGCAACAGATGCCGCAGATGAGCAGTACTTC